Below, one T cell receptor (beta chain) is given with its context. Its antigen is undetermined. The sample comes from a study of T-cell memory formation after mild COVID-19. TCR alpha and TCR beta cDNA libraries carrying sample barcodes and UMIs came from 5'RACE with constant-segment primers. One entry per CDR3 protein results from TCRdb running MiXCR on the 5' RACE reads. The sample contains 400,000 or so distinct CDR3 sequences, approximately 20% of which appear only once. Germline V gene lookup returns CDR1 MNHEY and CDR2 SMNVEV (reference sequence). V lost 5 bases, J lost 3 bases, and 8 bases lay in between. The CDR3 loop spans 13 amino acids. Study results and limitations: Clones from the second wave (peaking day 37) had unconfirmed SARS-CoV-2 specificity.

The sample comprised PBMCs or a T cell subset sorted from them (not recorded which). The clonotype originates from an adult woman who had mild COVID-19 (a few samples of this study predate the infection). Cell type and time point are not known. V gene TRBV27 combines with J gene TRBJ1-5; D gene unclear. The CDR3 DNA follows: TGTGCCAGCAGTCGGGCCCTCAATCAGCCCCAGCATTTT. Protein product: CASSRALNQPQHF.